A single T cell receptor beta chain is shown here with its context. Other nucleotide sequences from this sample produce the same CDR3. The sample belongs to a study of blood T cell repertoires in COVID-19. The germline V gene encodes CDR1 LNHNV and CDR2 YYDKDF (reference sequence). The J segment lost 3 bases and the V segment lost 0 bases, leaving 6 bases of the junction unmatched. This CDR3 comprises 17 residues. Assay: immunoSEQ multiplex PCR; the TCRdb copy retains only in-frame clones and omits some. The profile shows hundreds of thousands of clones, more than 75% of them singletons. The chain couples TRBV15 to TRBJ1-4, with 8 positions matching TRBD1. The TCR sequence derives from a woman between 50 and 59 years old with COVID-19, enrolled during active disease. Sequences were obtained from peripheral blood. CDR3 DNA sequence: TGTGCCACCAGCAGAGAAAAACCGGGACAGGCTAATGAAAAACTGTTTTTT. This sequence encodes CATSREKPGQANEKLFF. Combining the CDR3 with reference TRBV15 and TRBJ1-4 gives the whole variable domain DAMVIQNPRYQVTQFGKPVTLSCSQTLNHNVMYWYQQKSSQAPKLLFHYYDKDFNNEADTPDNFQSRRPNTSFCFLDIRSPGLGDTAMYLCATSREKPGQANEKLFFGSGTQLSVL.